This passage covers 24 T cell receptor beta chains from one sample sequenced in a study of CD8+CD57+ T cells in acquired aplastic anemia. Using genomic DNA as the template, TCR beta VDJ and CDR3 profiling was carried out. TCRdb fed the reads into MiXCR, producing one record per CDR3 protein. The sample holds a few hundred thousand distinct CDR3 sequences, approximately 56% seen once. The material sequenced was sorted CD4+, CD8+, or CD8+CD57+ T cells (not recorded which) from PBMCs. The source of these receptors is a human donor with severe aplastic anemia or a healthy control (not recorded which).

This clonotype was counted only a few times. This chain uses TRBV7-2 with TRBJ2-7; TRBD1 agrees at 7 bases. V lost 5 bases to trimming and J lost 2 bases; unmatched junction nucleotides: 9. Germline CDR1 reads SGHTA; CDR2 reads FQGNSA. This CDR3 is built from 15 residues. The CDR3 coding sequence is TGTGCCAGCAGCCGCACCGGGACAGCGGCCTACGAGCAGTACTTC. Translation: CASSRTGTAAYEQYF.

The chain uses TRBV15 and TRBJ2-1; D gene ambiguous. V lost 1 base to trimming and J lost 0 bases, with 13 bases between them. This CDR3 comprises 17 residues. Germline CDR1 LNHNV, CDR2 YYDKDF (reference sequence). The CDR3 DNA follows: TGTGCCACCAGCAGAGCTTTAGGTCCGGGCTCCTACAATGAGCAGTTCTTC. Protein sequence: CATSRALGPGSYNEQFF.

The V call is TRBV20-1, the J call TRBJ2-7, with D perhaps matching TRBD2 (6 bases). Germline V gives CDR1 DFQATT, CDR2 SNEGSKA (reference sequence). There are 14 residues in the CDR3. Trimming removed 0 bases from V and 2 bases from J, with 11 bases in between. For the CDR3, the DNA is TGCAGTGCTAGAGATAGGGGCGGGACCTACGAGCAGTACTTC. Translating gives CSARDRGGTYEQYF.

The chain uses TRBV7-9 and TRBJ2-1; TRBD2 aligns across 8 bases. The CDR3 is 15 amino acids. Unmatched junction bases numbered 5, after V lost 1 base and J lost 6 bases. From germline, CDR1 is SEHNR and CDR2 FQNEAQ (reference sequence). The CDR3 loop reads CASSLVVGTSNEQFF. CDR3 nucleotide sequence: TGTGCCAGCAGCTTAGTGGTCGGGACTAGCAATGAGCAGTTCTTC. Full variable domain (remainder filled in from reference TRBV7-9 and TRBJ2-1): DTGVSQNPRHKITKRGQNVTFRCDPISEHNRLYWYRQTLGQGPEFLTYFQNEAQLEKSRLLSDRFSAERPKGSFSTLEIQRTEQGDSAMYLCASSLVVGTSNEQFFGPGTRLTVL.

At least ten counts were recorded for this clonotype. The rearrangement joins TRBV30 to TRBJ2-5; 9 bases map to TRBD1. With 0 bases clipped from V and 4 bases from J, the junction kept 6 bases outside the gene matches. The CDR3 runs 15 residues. CDR1 and CDR2 (germline): GTSNPN, SVGIG (reference sequence). This chain's CDR3 is CAWSVLGTGLETQYF. For the CDR3, the DNA is TGTGCCTGGAGTGTACTAGGGACAGGGTTAGAGACCCAGTACTTC.

This clonotype was seen at least ten times. The chain carries TRBV16 and TRBJ1-2; possibly TRBD1 for D (6 bases). The CDR3 spans 13 residues. Germline loops: CDR1 KGHSY, CDR2 FQNENV. V lost 5 bases and J 8 bases, leaving 15 bases between the germline ends. The CDR3 coding sequence is TGTGCCAGCAGCTTCAACGGGGGCTACGGCTACACCTTC. It specifies CASSFNGGYGYTF. The whole variable domain, filled in from reference TRBV16 and TRBJ1-2, reads GEEVAQTPKHLVRGEGQKAKLYCAPIKGHSYVFWYQQVLKNEFKFLISFQNENVFDETGMPKERFSAKCLPNSPCSLEIQATKLEDSAVYFCASSFNGGYGYTFGSGTRLTVV.

The chain couples TRBV7-9 to TRBJ1-1, with 7 bases lining up with TRBD1. The CDR3 totals 14 residues. V trimming: 1 base; J trimming: 5 bases; junction bases outside the gene matches: 4. Per germline, CDR1 SEHNR and CDR2 FQNEAQ (reference sequence). The CDR3 region is CASSLVRGRTEAFF. CDR3 DNA sequence: TGTGCCAGCAGCTTAGTCAGGGGGAGAACTGAAGCTTTCTTT.

The chain is built from TRBV20-1 and TRBJ2-7; a weak D match, TRBD2 (5 bases). With 5 bases removed from V and 7 bases from J, the gap between germline ends came to 21 bases. The CDR3 is 14 residues long. Germline V gene lookup returns CDR1 DFQATT and CDR2 SNEGSKA (reference sequence). In nucleotides, the CDR3 is TGCAGTGCTGCCTCCGGAGGCTGGTGGGAAGAGCAGTACTTC. Residues: CSAASGGWWEEQYF.

This sequence joins TRBV12-5 and TRBJ2-2; TRBD2 is a possible D gene (6 bases). Germline-derived CDR1 and CDR2 are LGHNT and FRNRAP. This CDR3 has 14 amino acids. Trimming pared 1 base from V and 5 bases from J, leaving 8 bases between. CDR3 region: CASGLGGRTGELFF. In nucleotides, the CDR3 is TGTGCTAGTGGTTTGGGGGGGAGGACCGGGGAGCTGTTTTTT.

This clonotype was counted many times. The V gene is TRBV3-2, the J gene TRBJ2-7; no DNA check was done on the table's D call, TRBD2. TRBV3-2 is designated a pseudogene. CDR3 size: 11 residues. The CDR3 DNA reads TGTGCCAGAGTGGGGAGCTACGAGCAGTACTTC. This gives the protein CARVGSYEQYF.

This rearrangement joins TRBV27 to TRBJ2-6, with D perhaps TRBD1 or TRBD2 (7 bases each). The CDR3 totals 19 residues. Trimming left V 5 bases short and J 0 bases short, with 20 bases between. Germline CDR1 reads MNHEY; CDR2 reads SMNVEV (reference sequence). The CDR3 region has the DNA TGTGCCAGCAGTCGAACGACAGGGAGGGGAAGCTCTGGGGCCAACGTCCTGACTTTC. Protein sequence: CASSRTTGRGSSGANVLTF.

The rearrangement links TRBV20-1 to TRBJ2-3; possibly TRBD2 for D (5 bases). The CDR3 is made up of 14 amino acids. Between the trimmed V and J ends, which lost 3 bases and 1 base, there was a span of 11 bases. Per the germline V gene, CDR1 is DFQATT and CDR2 is SNEGSKA (reference sequence). CDR3 in amino acids: CSASHGLCTDTQYF. The CDR3 DNA reads as TGCAGTGCTAGCCACGGACTTTGCACAGATACGCAGTATTTT.

This rearrangement joins TRBV25-1 to TRBJ2-5; a weak D match, TRBD2 (5 bases). Trimming pared 7 bases from V and 6 bases from J, leaving 12 bases between. CDR3 size: 12 residues. Germline assignment: CDR1 MGHDK and CDR2 SYGVNS. CDR3 sequence (DNA): TGTGCCAGCATTGGGCCGGGGAAGACCCAGTACTTC. It specifies CASIGPGKTQYF. The whole variable domain, filled in from reference TRBV25-1 and TRBJ2-5, reads EADIYQTPRYLVIGTGKKITLECSQTMGHDKMYWYQQDPGMELHLIHYSYGVNSTEKGDLSSESTVSRIRTEHFPLTLESARPSHTSQYLCASIGPGKTQYFGPGTRLLVL.

In regard to this clonotype: A junction end diverges from the germline sequence, so it may reflect a read error. The chain is built from TRBV10-3 and TRBJ1-3; D is ambiguous. The CDR3 has 16 amino acids. In germline, CDR1 is ENHRY, CDR2 SYGVKD. The CDR3 region has the DNA TGTGCCGTCAGTGAGTACAGCATAACCTCTGGAAACACCATATATTTT. It specifies CAVSEYSITSGNTIYF.

The chain carries TRBV20-1 and TRBJ2-5; D might be TRBD1 (7 bases). Germline lookup yields CDR1 DFQATT and CDR2 SNEGSKA (reference sequence). The CDR3 loop spans 12 amino acids. V lost 6 bases and J lost 11, with 19 bases in between. Written as DNA, the CDR3 is TGCAGTGCCCAGGGGGGAGAAGGGACTCAGTACTTC. Protein product: CSAQGGEGTQYF.

The J gene is TRBJ1-1, the V gene TRBV13, with D perhaps TRBD1 (5 bases). Trimming cost V 1 base and J 6 bases, with 9 bases left between them. CDR1 is PRHDT, CDR2 FYEKMQ, per germline (reference sequence). This CDR3 is built from 13 residues. The CDR3 region is CASSLAGLSEAFF. CDR3 nucleotides: TGTGCCAGCAGCTTAGCAGGGTTGTCTGAAGCTTTCTTT. The full variable domain, completed using reference TRBV13 and TRBJ1-1, is AAGVIQSPRHLIKEKRETATLKCYPIPRHDTVYWYQQGPGQDPQFLISFYEKMQSDKGSIPDRFSAQQFSDYHSELNMSSLELGDSALYFCASSLAGLSEAFFGQGTRLTVV.

Concerning this clonotype: A much larger clonotype is one base distant, so this may be a read error. The chain combines TRBV9 with TRBJ2-7, with TRBD1 matching 10 bases. CDR1 is SGDLS and CDR2 is YYNGEE in the germline V gene. The CDR3 spans 15 residues. This CDR3 reads CASSLGQGVSYKQYF. CDR3 DNA: TGTGCCAGCAGCCTCGGACAGGGGGTCTCCTACAAGCAGTACTTC.

This clonotype was counted once. This chain links TRBV20-1 with TRBJ1-6; 7 nucleotides agree with TRBD1. Unmatched junction bases numbered 6, after V lost 3 bases and J lost 10 bases. The CDR3 is 13 residues long. Germline CDR1 DFQATT, CDR2 SNEGSKA (reference sequence). The DNA of the CDR3 is TGCAGTGCTAGGTTAGGGGGCGAATCACCCCTCCACTTT. Translated: CSARLGGESPLHF.

A word on this clonotype: Germline and junction disagree at one end, which may indicate a read error. The rearrangement joins TRBV24-1 to TRBJ2-2; perhaps TRBD1 as D (6 bases). Germline CDR1 reads KGHDR; CDR2 reads SFDVKD. The CDR3 sequence is 15 residues long. CDR3 DNA: TGTGCCAGCAGTTTCTCAGGGGCGCGTTCCGGGGAGCTGTTTTTT. Encoded protein: CASSFSGARSGELFF.

CDR3 in amino acids: CASSREGTNEQYF. DNA of the CDR3: TGCGCCAGCAGCCGCGAAGGGACTAACGAGCAGTACTTC. This chain joins TRBV5-1 and TRBJ2-7; 7 positions match TRBD2. The CDR3 is 13 residues long. Trimming removed 4 bases from V and 5 bases from J; junction bases left unmatched: 6. CDR1 is SGHRS and CDR2 is YFSETQ in the germline V gene. Full variable domain (rest looked up from reference TRBV5-1 and TRBJ2-7): KAGVTQTPRYLIKTRGQQVTLSCSPISGHRSVSWYQQTPGQGLQFLFEYFSETQRNKGNFPGRFSGRQFSNSRSEMNVSTLELGDSALYLCASSREGTNEQYFGPGTRLTVT.

This clonotype came up once. The chain uses TRBV10-3 and TRBJ1-1; possible D gene TRBD1, 6 bases. Trimming took off 3 bases at V and 10 bases at J, with 18 bases between the two ends. The V gene's germline CDR1 is ENHRY and CDR2 SYGVKD. CDR3 size: 14 residues. The DNA of the CDR3 is TGTGCCATCAGTGACAGGGGCGCTACACTCGGAGCTTTCTTT. Translated, it gives CAISDRGATLGAFF.

This chain uses TRBV12-3 or TRBV12-4 with TRBJ1-1; 8 bases match TRBD1. This CDR3 comprises 14 residues. The J segment lost 1 base and the V segment lost 4 bases, leaving 2 bases of the junction unmatched. DNA of the CDR3: TGTGCCAGCAGTTCAACAGGGGGGAACACTGAAGCTTTCTTT. Protein sequence: CASSSTGGNTEAFF.

Points on this clonotype: It may be a read error: a sequence one base away is much more abundant. This chain joins TRBV2 and TRBJ2-7; D is undetermined. Trimming took off 4 bases at V and 2 bases at J, with 3 bases between the two ends. The CDR3 extends over 11 amino acids. Germline-derived CDR1 and CDR2 are SNHLY and FYNNEI. CDR3 loop: CASSATYEQYF. The CDR3 bases are TGTGCCAGCAGTGCGACCTACGAGCAGTACTTC.

This clonotype has just a few counts. The chain carries TRBV10-3 and TRBJ2-7; 10 positions agree with TRBD2. The CDR3 has 15 residues. The germline CDR1 and CDR2 sequences are ENHRY and SYGVKD. Losses at the gene ends were 3 bases for V and 4 bases for J; bases not matched to a gene: 6. The CDR3 DNA reads as TGTGCCATCAGTGATGGTGGGACTAGCGTGTACGAGCAGTACTTC. It translates to CAISDGGTSVYEQYF.